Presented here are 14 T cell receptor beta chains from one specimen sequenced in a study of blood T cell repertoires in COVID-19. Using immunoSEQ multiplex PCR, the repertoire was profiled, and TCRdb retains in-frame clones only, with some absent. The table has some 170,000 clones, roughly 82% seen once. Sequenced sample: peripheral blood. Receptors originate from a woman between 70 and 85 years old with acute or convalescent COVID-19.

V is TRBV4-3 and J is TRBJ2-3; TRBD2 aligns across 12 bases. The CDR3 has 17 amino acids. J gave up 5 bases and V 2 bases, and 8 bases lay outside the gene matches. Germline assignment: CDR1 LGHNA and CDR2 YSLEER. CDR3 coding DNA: TGCGCCAGCAGCCAAAACCCTAGCGGGGGGGCCATAGATACGCAGTATTTT. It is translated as CASSQNPSGGAIDTQYF.

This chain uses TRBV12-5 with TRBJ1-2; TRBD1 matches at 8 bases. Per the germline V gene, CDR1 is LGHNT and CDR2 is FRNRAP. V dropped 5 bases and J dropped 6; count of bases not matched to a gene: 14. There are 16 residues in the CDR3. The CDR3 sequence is CASGTNIQGAGDGYTF. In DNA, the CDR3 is TGTGCTAGTGGTACTAATATCCAGGGGGCAGGCGATGGCTACACCTTC.

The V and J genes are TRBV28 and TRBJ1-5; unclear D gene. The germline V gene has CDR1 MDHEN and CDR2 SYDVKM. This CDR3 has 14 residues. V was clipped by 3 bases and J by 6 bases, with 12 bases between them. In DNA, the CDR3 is TGTGCCAGCAGTTTTAATGGAGAAGGTCAGCCCCAGCATTTT. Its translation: CASSFNGEGQPQHF.

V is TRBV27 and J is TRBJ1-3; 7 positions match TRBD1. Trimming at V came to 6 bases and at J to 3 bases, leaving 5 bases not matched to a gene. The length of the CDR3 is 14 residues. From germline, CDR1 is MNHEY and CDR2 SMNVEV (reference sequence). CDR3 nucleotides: TGTGCCAGCAGGCCGACAGGGATTGGAAACACCATATATTTT. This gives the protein CASRPTGIGNTIYF.

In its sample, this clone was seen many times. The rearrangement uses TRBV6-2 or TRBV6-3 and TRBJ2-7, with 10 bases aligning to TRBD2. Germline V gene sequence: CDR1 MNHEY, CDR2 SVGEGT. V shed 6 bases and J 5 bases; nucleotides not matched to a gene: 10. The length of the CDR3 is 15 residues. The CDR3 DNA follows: TGTGCCAGCAGCCTAGATAGCGGGAGGTTCCACGAGCAGTACTTC. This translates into CASSLDSGRFHEQYF.

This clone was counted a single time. DNA of the CDR3: TGTGCCAGCAGGCAAGCCGGGTGGCAAGAGACCCAGTACTTC. Translating it yields CASRQAGWQETQYF. This chain joins TRBV5-6 and TRBJ2-5; D is unresolved. The CDR3 contains 14 residues. V was shortened by 5 bases and J by 2 bases, with 13 bases between the two germline ends. Germline lookup yields CDR1 SGHDT and CDR2 YYEEEE.

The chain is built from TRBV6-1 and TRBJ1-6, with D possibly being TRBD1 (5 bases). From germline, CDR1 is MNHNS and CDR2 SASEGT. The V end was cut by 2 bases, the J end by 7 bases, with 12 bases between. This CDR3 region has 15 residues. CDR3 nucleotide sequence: TGTGCCAGCAGTGAAAGTTGGGCAGGGAATTCACCCCTCCACTTT. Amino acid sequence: CASSESWAGNSPLHF.

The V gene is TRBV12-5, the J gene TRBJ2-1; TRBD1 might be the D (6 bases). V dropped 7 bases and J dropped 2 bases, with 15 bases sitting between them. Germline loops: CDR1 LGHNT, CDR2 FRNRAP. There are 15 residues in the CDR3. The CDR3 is CASALQGSAYNEQFF. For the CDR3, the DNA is TGTGCTAGTGCCCTACAGGGAAGCGCCTACAATGAGCAGTTCTTC.

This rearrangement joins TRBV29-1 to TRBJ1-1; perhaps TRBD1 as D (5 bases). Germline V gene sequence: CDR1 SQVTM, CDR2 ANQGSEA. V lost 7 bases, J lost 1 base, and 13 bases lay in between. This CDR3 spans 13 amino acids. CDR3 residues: CSATGWGNTEAFF. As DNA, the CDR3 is TGCAGCGCTACAGGTTGGGGGAACACTGAAGCTTTCTTT.

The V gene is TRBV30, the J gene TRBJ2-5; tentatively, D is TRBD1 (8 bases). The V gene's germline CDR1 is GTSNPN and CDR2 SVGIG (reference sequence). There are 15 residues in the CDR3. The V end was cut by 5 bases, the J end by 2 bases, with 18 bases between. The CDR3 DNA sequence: TGTGCCTGGGACCCAGGACAGGGACTACAAGAGACCCAGTACTTC. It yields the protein CAWDPGQGLQETQYF.

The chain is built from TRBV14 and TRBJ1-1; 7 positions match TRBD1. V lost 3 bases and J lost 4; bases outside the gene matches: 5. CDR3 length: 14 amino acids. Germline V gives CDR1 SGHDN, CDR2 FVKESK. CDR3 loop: CASSQAPGGTEAFF. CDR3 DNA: TGTGCCAGCAGCCAGGCCCCAGGGGGCACTGAAGCTTTCTTT.

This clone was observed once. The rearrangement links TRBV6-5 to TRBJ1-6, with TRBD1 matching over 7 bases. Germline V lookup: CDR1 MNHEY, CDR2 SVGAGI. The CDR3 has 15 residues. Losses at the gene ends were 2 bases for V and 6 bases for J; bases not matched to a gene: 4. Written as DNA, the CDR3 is TGTGCCAGCAGTTACGCGGACAGGACTAATTCACCCCTCCACTTT. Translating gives CASSYADRTNSPLHF.

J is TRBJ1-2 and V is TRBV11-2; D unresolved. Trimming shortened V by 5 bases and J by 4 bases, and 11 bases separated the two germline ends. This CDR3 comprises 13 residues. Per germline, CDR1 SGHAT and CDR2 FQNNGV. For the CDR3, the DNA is TGTGCCAGCAGCCCGGGGAGCTTCTATGGCTACACCTTC. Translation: CASSPGSFYGYTF. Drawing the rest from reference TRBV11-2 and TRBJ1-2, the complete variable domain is EAGVAQSPRYKIIEKRQSVAFWCNPISGHATLYWYQQILGQGPKLLIQFQNNGVVDDSQLPKDRFSAERLKGVDSTLKIQPAKLEDSAVYLCASSPGSFYGYTFGSGTRLTVV.

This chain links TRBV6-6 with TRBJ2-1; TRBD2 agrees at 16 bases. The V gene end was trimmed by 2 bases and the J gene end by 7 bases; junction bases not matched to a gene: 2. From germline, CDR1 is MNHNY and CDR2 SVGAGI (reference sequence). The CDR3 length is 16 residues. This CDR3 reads CASSYLGLAGGNEQFF. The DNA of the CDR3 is TGTGCCAGCAGTTACCTGGGACTAGCGGGGGGGAATGAGCAGTTCTTC.